This TCR beta chain was identified in a study of blood T cell repertoires in COVID-19. At the level of the study: The analysed material was cDNA or gDNA that came from T cells, B-cell-depleted T cells, or PBMCs.

This clone was observed a few times. Additional DNA sequences in this sample encode the identical CDR3. Under the authors' procedure: How many nucleated cells were present was estimated from reference gene primer amplification. Clones were read by immunoSEQ multiplex PCR, and TCRdb kept only the in-frame ones, dropping some. That table furnishes V, J and clone size, whereas the DNA furnished D and trimming. The sample lists around 62,000 clones, about 82% occurring once. V was clipped by 1 base and J by 1 base, with 5 bases between them. The CDR3 is 13 residues long. Germline V gene lookup returns CDR1 SGHRS and CDR2 YFSETQ.

The sequence derives from a man aged 50-60 years with acute or convalescent COVID-19. The sequenced sample was peripheral blood. This chain uses TRBV5-1 with TRBJ1-1, with a tentative D call TRBD1 (5 bases). CDR3 in amino acids: CASSLTGNTEAFF. The CDR3 DNA sequence: TGCGCCAGCAGCTTGACAGGGAACACTGAAGCTTTCTTT. Supplemented by reference TRBV5-1 and TRBJ1-1, the full variable domain reads KAGVTQTPRYLIKTRGQQVTLSCSPISGHRSVSWYQQTPGQGLQFLFEYFSETQRNKGNFPGRFSGRQFSNSRSEMNVSTLELGDSALYLCASSLTGNTEAFFGQGTRLTVV.